A selection of T cell receptor beta chains follows, all from one sample in a study of T-cell memory formation after mild COVID-19. TCRdb re-called the 5' RACE reads through MiXCR, storing one row per CDR3 protein. The sample contains about 350,000 distinct CDR3 sequences, around 15% of which appear only once. Sequenced input: PBMCs or a T cell subset sorted from them (not recorded which). The receptors here all came from a man younger than 35 who had mild COVID-19 (a few samples of this study predate the infection). Cell type and time point are not known. Each CDR3 is given without its conserved first and last residue. Each record gives: CDR3 length, J gene, V gene, CDR3 protein.

CDR3 length: 12
J gene: TRBJ1-1
V gene: TRBV5-1
CDR3 protein: ASSLQGAWTEAF

CDR3 length: 10
J gene: TRBJ1-2
V gene: TRBV29-1
CDR3 protein: SVSRENYGYT

CDR3 length: 17
J gene: TRBJ2-2
V gene: TRBV6-5
CDR3 protein: ASSSGLAGDNRFIGELF

CDR3 length: 11
J gene: TRBJ1-2
V gene: TRBV29-1
CDR3 protein: SVAGTGVGGYT

CDR3 length: 13
J gene: TRBJ2-5
V gene: TRBV19
CDR3 protein: ASSPYGNRGETQY

CDR3 length: 11
J gene: TRBJ2-1
V gene: TRBV11-2
CDR3 protein: ASSLSGDNEQF

CDR3 length: 13
J gene: TRBJ2-3
V gene: TRBV5-8
CDR3 protein: ASSLPGRSTDTQY

CDR3 length: 14
J gene: TRBJ2-1
V gene: TRBV7-8
CDR3 protein: ASSRTLATPYNEQF

CDR3 length: 11
J gene: TRBJ1-5
V gene: TRBV20-1
CDR3 protein: SANPLGDQPQH

CDR3 length: 8
J gene: TRBJ2-3
V gene: TRBV20-1
CDR3 protein: SASQDTQY

CDR3 length: 12
J gene: TRBJ2-2
V gene: TRBV7-3
CDR3 protein: ASSGQGVTGELF

CDR3 length: 17
J gene: TRBJ2-5
V gene: TRBV4-2
CDR3 protein: ASSPGTSGGAIKKETQY

CDR3 length: 12
J gene: TRBJ2-7
V gene: TRBV20-1
CDR3 protein: SARDPCGTYEQY

CDR3 length: 13
J gene: TRBJ1-2
V gene: TRBV28
CDR3 protein: ASSRWTGGNYGYT

CDR3 length: 11
J gene: TRBJ2-2
V gene: TRBV9
CDR3 protein: ASRGGFTGELF

CDR3 length: 13
J gene: TRBJ1-4
V gene: TRBV12-3/TRBV12-4
CDR3 protein: ASSLVAADNEKLF

CDR3 length: 13
J gene: TRBJ2-3
V gene: TRBV7-2
CDR3 protein: ASSLDHLGADTQY

CDR3 length: 9
J gene: TRBJ2-3
V gene: TRBV5-6
CDR3 protein: ASSIRDTQY

CDR3 length: 12
J gene: TRBJ2-2
V gene: TRBV19
CDR3 protein: ATPQGGNTGELF

CDR3 length: 11
J gene: TRBJ2-2
V gene: TRBV19
CDR3 protein: ASRSGATGELF

CDR3 length: 16
J gene: TRBJ1-1
V gene: TRBV7-2
CDR3 protein: ASTTAPGQGPMNTEAF

CDR3 length: 17
J gene: TRBJ1-4
V gene: TRBV4-1
CDR3 protein: ASSPTQHRQGGTNEKLF

CDR3 length: 13
J gene: TRBJ2-7
V gene: TRBV5-1
CDR3 protein: ASSPIYQDSYEQY

CDR3 length: 13
J gene: TRBJ2-3
V gene: TRBV7-8
CDR3 protein: ASSSRVASTDTQY

CDR3 length: 9
J gene: TRBJ2-3
V gene: TRBV4-2
CDR3 protein: ASSKTDTQY

CDR3 length: 11
J gene: TRBJ1-1
V gene: TRBV6-6
CDR3 protein: ASSQGQTTEAF

CDR3 length: 12
J gene: TRBJ1-6
V gene: TRBV6-6
CDR3 protein: ASTDDRGNSPLH

CDR3 length: 14
J gene: TRBJ2-5
V gene: TRBV28
CDR3 protein: ASRSTPGQGAETQY

CDR3 length: 13
J gene: TRBJ2-1
V gene: TRBV5-4
CDR3 protein: ASSLSSGGPREQF

CDR3 length: 13
J gene: TRBJ2-7
V gene: TRBV5-8
CDR3 protein: ASSLLSGDTYEQY

CDR3 length: 12
J gene: TRBJ2-5
V gene: TRBV12-3/TRBV12-4
CDR3 protein: ASSPGGRRETQY

CDR3 length: 11
J gene: TRBJ1-2
V gene: TRBV4-3
CDR3 protein: ASSQSRTYGYT